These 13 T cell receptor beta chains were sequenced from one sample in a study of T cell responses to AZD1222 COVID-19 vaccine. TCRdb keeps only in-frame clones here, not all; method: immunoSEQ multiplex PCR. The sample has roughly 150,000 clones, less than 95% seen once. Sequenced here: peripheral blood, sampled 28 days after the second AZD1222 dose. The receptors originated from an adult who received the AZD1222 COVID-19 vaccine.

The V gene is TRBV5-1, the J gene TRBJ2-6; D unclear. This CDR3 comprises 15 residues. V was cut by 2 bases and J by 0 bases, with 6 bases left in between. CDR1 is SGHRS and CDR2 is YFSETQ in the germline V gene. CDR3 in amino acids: CASSFLPSGANVLTF. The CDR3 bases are TGCGCCAGCAGCTTTTTACCCTCTGGGGCCAACGTCCTGACTTTC.

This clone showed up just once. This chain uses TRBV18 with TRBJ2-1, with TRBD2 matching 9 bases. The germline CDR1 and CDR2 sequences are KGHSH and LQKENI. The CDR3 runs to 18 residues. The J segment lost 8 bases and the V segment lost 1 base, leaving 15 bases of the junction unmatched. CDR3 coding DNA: TGTGCCAGCTCACCACGTGCTCGGCGGGGGGGACTTTTCGATGAGCAGTTCTTC. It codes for CASSPRARRGGLFDEQFF. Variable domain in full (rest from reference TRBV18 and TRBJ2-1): NAGVMQNPRHLVRRRGQEARLRCSPMKGHSHVYWYRQLPEEGLKFMVYLQKENIIDESGMPKERFSAEFPKEGPSILRIQQVVRGDSAAYFCASSPRARRGGLFDEQFFGPGTRLTVL.

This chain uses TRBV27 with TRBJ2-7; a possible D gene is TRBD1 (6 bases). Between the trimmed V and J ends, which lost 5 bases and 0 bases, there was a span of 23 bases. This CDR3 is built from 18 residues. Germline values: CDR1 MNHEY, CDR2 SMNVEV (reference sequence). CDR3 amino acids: CASSKVFSAGASSYEQYF. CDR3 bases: TGTGCCAGCAGTAAGGTCTTTTCGGCAGGGGCCAGCTCCTACGAGCAGTACTTC.

CDR3 sequence: CASSPSAGNYGYTF. CDR3 DNA: TGTGCCAGCAGTCCCTCAGCAGGGAACTATGGCTACACCTTC. The rearrangement links TRBV6-5 to TRBJ1-2, with a weak D call TRBD1 (5 bases). Germline CDR1 reads MNHEY; CDR2 reads SVGAGI. The length of the CDR3 is 14 residues. Trimming shortened V by 5 bases and J by 2 bases, and 12 bases separated the two germline ends.

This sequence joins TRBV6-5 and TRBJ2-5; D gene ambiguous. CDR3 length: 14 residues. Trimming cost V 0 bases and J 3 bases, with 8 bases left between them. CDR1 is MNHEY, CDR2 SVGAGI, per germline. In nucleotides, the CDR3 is TGTGCCAGCAGTTACTCAGGCGGAAAAGAGACCCAGTACTTC. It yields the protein CASSYSGGKETQYF.

The CDR3 coding sequence is TGCGCCAGCAGCTCGAGGACTAGCGGGTCGACCTCTGGGGCCAACGTCCTGACTTTC. As protein: CASSSRTSGSTSGANVLTF. This chain links TRBV5-1 with TRBJ2-6; 11 nucleotides align to TRBD2. Germline V gene sequence: CDR1 SGHRS, CDR2 YFSETQ. The CDR3 extends over 19 amino acids. V was pared by 3 bases and J by 0 bases, with 8 bases of the junction left unmatched.

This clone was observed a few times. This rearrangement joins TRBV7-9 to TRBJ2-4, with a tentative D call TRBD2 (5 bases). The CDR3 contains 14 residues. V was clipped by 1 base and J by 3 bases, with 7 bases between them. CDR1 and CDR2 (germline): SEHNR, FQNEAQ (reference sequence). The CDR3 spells CASSLDGGKNIQYF. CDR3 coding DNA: TGTGCCAGCAGCTTAGACGGAGGCAAAAACATTCAGTACTTC.

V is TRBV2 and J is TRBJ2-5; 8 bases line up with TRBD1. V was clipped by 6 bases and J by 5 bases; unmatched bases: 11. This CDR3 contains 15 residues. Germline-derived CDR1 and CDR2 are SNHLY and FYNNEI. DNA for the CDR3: TGTGCCAGCAGATTGACAGGGGCTCGGGGGGAGACCCAGTACTTC. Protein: CASRLTGARGETQYF.

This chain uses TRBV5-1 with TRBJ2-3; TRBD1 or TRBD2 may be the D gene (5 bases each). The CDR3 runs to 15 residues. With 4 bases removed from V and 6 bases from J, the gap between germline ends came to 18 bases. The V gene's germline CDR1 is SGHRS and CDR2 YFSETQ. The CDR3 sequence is CASSLGTPRMDTQYF. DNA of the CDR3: TGCGCCAGCAGCCTCGGGACCCCACGAATGGATACGCAGTATTTT.

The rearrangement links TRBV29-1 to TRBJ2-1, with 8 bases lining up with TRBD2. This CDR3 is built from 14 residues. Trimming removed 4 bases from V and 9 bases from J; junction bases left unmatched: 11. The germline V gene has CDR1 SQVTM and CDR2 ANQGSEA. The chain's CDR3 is CSVGAGGRYSEQFF. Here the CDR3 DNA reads TGCAGCGTTGGGGCGGGAGGCAGGTATAGTGAGCAGTTCTTC.

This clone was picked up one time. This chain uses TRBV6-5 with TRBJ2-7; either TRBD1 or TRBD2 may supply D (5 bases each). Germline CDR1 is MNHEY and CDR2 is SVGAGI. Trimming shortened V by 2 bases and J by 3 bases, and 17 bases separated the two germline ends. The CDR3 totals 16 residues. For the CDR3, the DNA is TGTGCCAGCAGTTACGCCGTCTTGACTGGGGGCTACGAGCAGTACTTC. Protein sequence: CASSYAVLTGGYEQYF.

In nucleotides, the CDR3 is TGCGCCAGCAGATGGACTAGCGGGACCTGGGGTGAGCAGTTCTTC. Its translation: CASRWTSGTWGEQFF. V gene TRBV5-1 combines with J gene TRBJ2-1, with 12 bases aligning to TRBD2. The CDR3 has 15 residues. J gave up 9 bases and V 5 bases, and 9 bases lay outside the gene matches. Germline V gene sequence: CDR1 SGHRS, CDR2 YFSETQ.

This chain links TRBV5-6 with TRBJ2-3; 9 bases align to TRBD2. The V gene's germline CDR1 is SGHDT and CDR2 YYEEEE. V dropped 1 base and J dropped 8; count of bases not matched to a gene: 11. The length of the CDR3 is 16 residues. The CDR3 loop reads CASSLPGAGGSSTQYF. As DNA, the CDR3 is TGTGCCAGCAGCTTGCCAGGGGCGGGGGGGTCCAGTACGCAGTATTTT.